The next 18 T cell receptor beta chains were all read from a single sample in a study of T cell changes during pregnancy in multiple sclerosis. Sequenced by immunoSEQ multiplex PCR; TCRdb stores in-frame clones only, minus some. The sample holds 57,000 or so clones, roughly 87% seen once. Material: peripheral blood, obtained in the third trimester of pregnancy. These receptor sequences come from a female donor in good health, enrolled as a control in a pregnancy study.

J is TRBJ1-3 and V is TRBV19; TRBD1 matches at 10 bases. Germline CDR1 is LNHDA and CDR2 is SQIVND (reference sequence). The CDR3 consists of 16 residues. The V gene end was trimmed by 7 bases and the J gene end by 3 bases; junction bases not matched to a gene: 9. CDR3 sequence: CASKVATGGFGNTIYF. CDR3 in DNA: TGTGCCAGTAAGGTGGCGACAGGGGGCTTTGGAAACACCATATATTTT.

The CDR3 spells CASSEDTQYGNTEAFF. The CDR3, as DNA: TGTGCCAGCTCAGAGGACACCCAGTATGGGAACACTGAAGCTTTCTTT. This chain uses TRBV18 with TRBJ1-1; D is possibly TRBD1 (5 bases). V lost 5 bases to trimming and J lost 1 base, with 17 bases between them. This CDR3 is 16 amino acids long. Per the germline V gene, CDR1 is KGHSH and CDR2 is LQKENI.

The CDR3 protein is CASSPQSGTGYNEQFF. The CDR3 DNA sequence: TGTGCCAGCAGCCCACAGTCCGGGACAGGATACAATGAGCAGTTCTTC. The chain couples TRBV7-7 to TRBJ2-1; 8 bases fit TRBD1. The germline V gene encodes CDR1 SSHAT and CDR2 FNYEAQ (reference sequence). The trim removed 5 bases at V and 4 bases at J, leaving 10 bases unmatched. The CDR3 is 16 amino acids. The variable domain in full, with the rest retrieved from reference TRBV7-7 and TRBJ2-1, is GAGVSQSPRYKVTKRGQDVTLRCDPISSHATLYWYQQALGQGPEFLTYFNYEAQPDKSGLPSDRFSAERPEGSISTLTIQRTEQRDSAMYRCASSPQSGTGYNEQFFGPGTRLTVL.

The chain recombines TRBV6-5 with TRBJ2-3; D possibly corresponds to TRBD2 (5 bases). The CDR3 consists of 16 residues. V lost 2 bases to trimming and J lost 2 bases, with 14 bases between them. Per germline, CDR1 MNHEY and CDR2 SVGAGI. The CDR3 region is CASSYPQRRTTDTQYF. The CDR3 coding sequence is TGTGCCAGCAGTTACCCCCAGCGGAGAACCACAGATACGCAGTATTTT.

J is TRBJ2-3 and V is TRBV4-3; D remains ambiguous. The V gene lost 0 bases and the J gene lost 4 bases, with 5 bases spanning the gap. The CDR3 is 13 residues long. The germline V gene encodes CDR1 LGHNA and CDR2 YSLEER. The CDR3 loop reads CASSQEGADTQYF. In nucleotides, the CDR3 is TGCGCCAGCAGCCAAGAAGGAGCAGATACGCAGTATTTT.

V is TRBV21-1 and J is TRBJ2-2; the table names TRBD2, a call not compared with the DNA. TRBV21-1 is termed a pseudogene. This CDR3 region has 15 residues. CDR3 nucleotide sequence: TGTGCCAGCGATCGCCTATCTACTAGCCCCGGGGAGCTGTTTTTT. Encoded protein: CASDRLSTSPGELFF.

This chain joins TRBV30 and TRBJ2-2, with D possibly being TRBD2 (5 bases). V gave up 4 bases and J gave up 3 bases, with 18 bases separating them. Germline V gene data show CDR1 as GTSNPN and CDR2 as SVGIG (reference sequence). The CDR3 runs 16 residues. In DNA, the CDR3 is TGTGCCTGGATGGTGACCCACGGGCGGGACACCGGGGAGCTGTTTTTT. Residues: CAWMVTHGRDTGELFF.

The chain combines TRBV7-9 with TRBJ2-7, with a tentative D call TRBD1 (6 bases). Between the trimmed V and J ends, which lost 1 base and 1 base, there was a span of 14 bases. CDR1 is SEHNR and CDR2 is FQNEAQ in the germline V gene (reference sequence). This CDR3 spans 16 amino acids. The CDR3 DNA is TGTGCCAGCAGCTTAGGGGCAGGGGAAGGATCCTACGAGCAGTACTTC. Its protein is CASSLGAGEGSYEQYF.

V and J are TRBV29-1 and TRBJ1-5; D might be TRBD1 (5 bases). The CDR3 totals 12 residues. Germline V gene lookup returns CDR1 SQVTM and CDR2 ANQGSEA. Trimming removed 5 bases from V and 6 bases from J, with 11 bases in between. The CDR3 is CSVTERGQPQHF. CDR3 DNA: TGCAGCGTTACCGAAAGGGGTCAGCCCCAGCATTTT.

The chain is built from TRBV6-5 and TRBJ1-1; D possibly corresponds to TRBD1 (5 bases). Germline loops: CDR1 MNHEY, CDR2 SVGAGI. V lost 7 bases to trimming and J lost 1 base, with 16 bases between them. The CDR3 runs to 15 residues. The CDR3 reads CASISGRTQNTEAFF. The CDR3 nucleotides read TGTGCCAGCATCTCTGGACGGACACAGAACACTGAAGCTTTCTTT.

In this sample, this clone turned up once. This chain connects TRBV10-3 to TRBJ1-2; maybe TRBD1 (5 bases). Germline lookup yields CDR1 ENHRY and CDR2 SYGVKD. There are 14 residues in the CDR3. The ends were cut back, 0 bases at V and 7 bases at J, with 12 bases in the middle. The DNA for the CDR3 is TGTGCCATCAGTGAGTCCCCAGGGCCTGGTGGCTACACCTTC. Translation: CAISESPGPGGYTF.

V gene TRBV20-1 combines with J gene TRBJ2-1; the D gene is possibly TRBD1 (5 bases). Germline V CDR1 and CDR2: DFQATT, SNEGSKA (reference sequence). The CDR3 is made up of 11 amino acids. Trimming cost V 3 bases and J 7 bases, with 7 bases left between them. As DNA, the CDR3 is TGCAGTGCTAGTAAGGGGAATGAGCAGTTCTTC. Encoded protein: CSASKGNEQFF.

The rearrangement uses TRBV5-1 and TRBJ2-3; possibly TRBD1 for D (6 bases). Germline-derived CDR1 and CDR2 are SGHRS and YFSETQ. V shed 4 bases and J shed 5 bases, with 14 bases lying between them. This CDR3 region has 14 residues. CDR3 in amino acids: CASSPLEGEDTQYF. DNA of the CDR3: TGCGCCAGCAGCCCCCTCGAGGGGGAAGATACGCAGTATTTT.

The rearrangement links TRBV11-3 to TRBJ2-7; TRBD1 is a possible D gene (7 bases). Per the germline V gene, CDR1 is SGHNT and CDR2 is YENEEA. This CDR3 spans 14 amino acids. Between the trimmed V and J ends, which lost 3 bases and 3 bases, there was a span of 12 bases. CDR3 amino acids: CASSFRGDLYEQYF. The CDR3 nucleotides are TGTGCCAGCAGCTTCAGGGGGGATCTCTACGAGCAGTACTTC.

J is TRBJ1-2 and V is TRBV30; 10 bases match TRBD1. CDR3 size: 14 residues. Looked up from germline, CDR1 is GTSNPN and CDR2 is SVGIG (reference sequence). After removal of 4 bases from V and 5 bases from J, the junction contained 7 bases not matched to a gene. The CDR3 protein is CAWKRDRGPYGYTF. CDR3 sequence (DNA): TGTGCCTGGAAAAGGGACAGGGGCCCATATGGCTACACCTTC.

This rearrangement joins TRBV6-5 to TRBJ2-7, with 7 positions matching TRBD1. The CDR3 loop spans 12 amino acids. Germline V CDR1 and CDR2: MNHEY, SVGAGI. V was clipped by 11 bases and J by 4 bases; unmatched bases: 8. In DNA, the CDR3 is TGTGCCTCGAGGACAGGATCGTACGAGCAGTACTTC. This gives the protein CASRTGSYEQYF.

CDR3 DNA: TGTGCCAGCGGCGGGGAGAGGAGCAATCAGCCCCAGCATTTT. Residues: CASGGERSNQPQHF. The chain uses TRBV5-8 and TRBJ1-5; D ambiguous. The CDR3 loop spans 14 amino acids. V was trimmed by 7 bases and J by 1 base, leaving 12 bases between them. Germline V gene sequence: CDR1 SGHTS, CDR2 YDEGEE.

The V and J genes are TRBV6-5 and TRBJ2-7; possibly TRBD1 for D (6 bases). This CDR3 contains 15 residues. Germline loops: CDR1 MNHEY, CDR2 SVGAGI. Trimming pared 0 bases from V and 0 bases from J, leaving 9 bases between. The CDR3 sequence is CASSYSPGASYEQYF. CDR3 sequence (DNA): TGTGCCAGCAGTTACTCACCAGGGGCCTCCTACGAGCAGTACTTC.